This T cell receptor beta chain came from a study of cytomegalovirus exposure and HLA in healthy donors. Whole-study context: Prior work identified around 110 million unique TCR beta sequences in some 200 million T cells. Unique TCRs numbering around 80 million, obtained from HLA-typed donors, made up an early data release. The study, taken as a whole, reports: Later, TCR association rates were found to vary by HLA locus, highest for DRB1 and lowest for HLA-C. For most TCR beta V segments, an earlier analysis put the productive rate at about 87% or about 30% of the time.

The table lists this clone with a count of one. Its antigen remains unidentified. Primers for the PCR totalled 60 Vbeta and 13 Jbeta. Only in-frame clones appear in the TCRdb table, and some are missing; sequencing was by immunoSEQ multiplex PCR. Among roughly 200,000 clones listed, more than 75% were seen once. Trimming took off 0 bases at V and 3 bases at J, with 10 bases between the two ends. The CDR3 is made up of 14 amino acids. In germline, CDR1 is SGHKS, CDR2 YYEKEE (reference sequence). The chain combines TRBV5-5 with TRBJ2-7, with no clear D. Sequenced sample: PBMCs. The clonotype was recovered from a woman aged 40 to 50 in good health and CMV-seronegative. As DNA, the CDR3 is TGTGCCAGCAGCTTGGGGCAGGTTCTCTACGAGCAGTACTTC. Translating it yields CASSLGQVLYEQYF.